A selection of T cell receptor beta chains follows, all from one sample in a study of T cell responses to AZD1222 COVID-19 vaccine. Sequencing used immunoSEQ multiplex PCR; TCRdb keeps in-frame clones, though not all of them. The sample yields around 110,000 clones, roughly 90% seen once. The input for sequencing was peripheral blood, taken on day 0 of AZD1222 vaccination. The receptors originated from an adult in good health. The CDR3 runs from the conserved cysteine through the conserved F or W. D genes are given only for firm matches. Expanded clones get a size class; other rows say once, few or many, or leave the size out.

j_call clone_size v_call d_call cdr3_aa cdr3_nt
TRBJ2-7 - TRBV12-3/TRBV12-4 TRBD1 CASSPGQPYEQYF TGTGCCAGCAGTCCGGGACAGCCCTACGAGCAGTACTTC
TRBJ1-1 - TRBV27 - CASRDRNTEAFF TGTGCCAGCAGGGACAGGAACACTGAAGCTTTCTTT
TRBJ1-2 once TRBV19 TRBD1 CASSPGTGQTYGYTF TGTGCCAGTAGCCCTGGGACAGGTCAGACCTATGGCTACACCTTC
TRBJ2-7 - TRBV5-4 TRBD2 CASSWGGGTDSYEQYF TGTGCCAGCAGCTGGGGCGGGGGGACCGACTCCTACGAGCAGTACTTC
TRBJ1-1 few TRBV28 TRBD1 CASSPTGGPFTEAFF TGTGCCAGCAGTCCGACAGGGGGCCCCTTCACTGAAGCTTTCTTT
TRBJ1-2 - TRBV1 - CTSSPGQETYGYTF TGCACCAGCAGCCCAGGACAGGAGACCTATGGCTACACCTTC
TRBJ2-7 once TRBV28 - CASSFRVTYEQYF TGTGCCAGCAGTTTTAGAGTGACCTACGAGCAGTACTTC
TRBJ2-7 - TRBV28 - CASSPGSLQGEQYF TGTGCCAGCAGCCCCGGTTCACTACAGGGCGAGCAGTACTTC
TRBJ2-2 - TRBV4-2 TRBD2 CASSQGLAGVTGELFF TGTGCCAGCAGCCAAGGACTAGCGGGAGTCACCGGGGAGCTGTTTTTT
TRBJ2-3 - TRBV7-3 TRBD2 CASSKGLAPDTQYF TGTGCCAGCAGCAAAGGACTAGCGCCAGATACGCAGTATTTT
TRBJ1-1 - TRBV7-8 - CASSLGVGGKTEAFF TGTGCCAGCAGCTTAGGGGTAGGGGGAAAAACTGAAGCTTTCTTT
TRBJ2-5 - TRBV6-6 TRBD1 CASSYNRGETQYF TGTGCCAGCAGTTATAACAGGGGGGAGACCCAGTACTTC
TRBJ1-2 - TRBV19 - CASRYGLNYGYTF TGTGCCAGTAGATACGGCCTCAACTATGGCTACACCTTC
TRBJ1-2 - TRBV11-2 TRBD1 CASSLGGTGGEGYTF TGTGCCAGCAGCTTAGGTGGGACAGGGGGGGAAGGCTACACCTTC
TRBJ2-7 - TRBV7-6 - CASSLSGGYSYEQYF TGTGCCAGCAGCTTATCCGGGGGATACTCCTACGAGCAGTACTTC
TRBJ2-5 once TRBV7-2 - CASSLSLQETQYF TGTGCCAGCAGCTTAAGCCTCCAAGAGACCCAGTACTTC
TRBJ1-4 few TRBV19 - CASLPGGAGDEKLFF TGTGCCAGCTTACCCGGTGGGGCCGGGGATGAAAAACTGTTTTTT
TRBJ2-1 - TRBV5-1 TRBD2 CASSSIPGTSGNEQFF TGCGCCAGCAGCTCCATTCCCGGGACTAGCGGCAATGAGCAGTTCTTC
TRBJ2-1 - TRBV19 - CASSIRDRVLAGAWYEQFF TGTGCCAGTAGTATCCGGGACAGGGTGCTAGCGGGAGCATGGTATGAGCAGTTCTTC
TRBJ1-4 few TRBV27 - CASSVRDHREKLFF TGTGCCAGCAGTGTCCGGGACCATCGTGAAAAACTGTTTTTT
TRBJ2-1 - TRBV18 - CASSPAHITGWSYNEQFF TGTGCCAGCTCACCGGCCCATATAACAGGGTGGTCCTACAATGAGCAGTTCTTC
TRBJ2-3 - TRBV7-2 TRBD2 CASSLGASGSGVDTQYF TGTGCCAGCAGCTTAGGGGCTAGCGGGAGCGGGGTAGATACGCAGTATTTT
TRBJ2-2 - TRBV5-1 TRBD1 CASSATGGPNTGELFF TGCGCCAGCAGCGCGACAGGGGGACCGAACACCGGGGAGCTGTTTTTT